The entry that follows covers one T cell receptor beta chain sequence. CDR1 and CDR2 from the germline V gene are SGHRS and YFSETQ. The CDR3 loop spans 15 amino acids. Trimming removed 4 bases from V and 0 bases from J, with 14 bases in between. Original handling: Amplification of reference gene primers was used by the study to estimate nucleated cell counts. Assay: immunoSEQ multiplex PCR; the TCRdb copy retains only in-frame clones and omits some. The D gene and trimming were derived from the DNA, and the V and J assignments and clone size from that table. Among about 83,000 clones listed, 70% to 90% were seen once. The data originate from a study of blood T cell repertoires in COVID-19. Study information: Spain, Italy and the United States supplied samples that represented acute and convalescent COVID-19. The analysed material was cDNA or gDNA that came from T cells, B-cell-depleted T cells, or PBMCs.

The sequenced sample was peripheral blood. The TCR sequence derives from an elderly woman in a cohort sampled during active or convalescent COVID-19. The V gene is TRBV5-1, the J gene TRBJ2-7; D gene uncertain. DNA of the CDR3: TGCGCCAGCAGCCGCTTCACAAGGAGCTCCTACGAGCAGTACTTC. Its protein is CASSRFTRSSYEQYF.